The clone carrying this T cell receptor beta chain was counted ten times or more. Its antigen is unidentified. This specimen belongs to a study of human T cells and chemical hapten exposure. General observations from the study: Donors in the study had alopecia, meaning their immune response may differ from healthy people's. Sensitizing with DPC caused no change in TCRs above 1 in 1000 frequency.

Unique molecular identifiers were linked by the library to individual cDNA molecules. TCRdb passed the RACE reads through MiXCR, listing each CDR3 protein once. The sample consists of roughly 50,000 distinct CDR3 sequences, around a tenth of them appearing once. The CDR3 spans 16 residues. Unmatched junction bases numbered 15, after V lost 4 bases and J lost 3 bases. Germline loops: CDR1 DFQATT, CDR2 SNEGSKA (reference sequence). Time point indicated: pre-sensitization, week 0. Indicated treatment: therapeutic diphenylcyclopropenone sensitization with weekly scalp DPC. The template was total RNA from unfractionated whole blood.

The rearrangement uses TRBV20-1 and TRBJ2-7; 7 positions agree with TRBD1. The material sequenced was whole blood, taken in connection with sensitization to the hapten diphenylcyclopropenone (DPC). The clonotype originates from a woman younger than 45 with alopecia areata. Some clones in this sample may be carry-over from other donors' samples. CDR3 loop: CSAKGPGTDLIYEQYF. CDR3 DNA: TGCAGTGCTAAAGGTCCGGGGACAGATCTCATCTACGAGCAGTACTTC.